This T cell receptor beta chain was sequenced in a study of shared T cell receptors in the human thymus. Germline V CDR1 and CDR2: SGHRS, YFSETQ. This CDR3 has 21 residues. Germline trimming cut 2 bases from V and 0 bases from J; bases unmatched to any gene: 22. The protocol was immunoSEQ multiplex PCR, while the TCRdb copy is restricted to in-frame clones and leaves out a portion. The sample lists 55,000 to 75,000 clones, 90% to 95% occurring once. The rearrangement links TRBV5-1 to TRBJ1-1, with 7 nucleotides matching TRBD1. The origin of this receptor is a human donor. The sample comprised thymocytes. CDR3 sequence (DNA): TGCGCCAGCAGCTTAAGAATAAACGCACTAAAGGGACAGCCTTTGAACACTGAAGCTTTCTTT. It encodes CASSLRINALKGQPLNTEAFF.